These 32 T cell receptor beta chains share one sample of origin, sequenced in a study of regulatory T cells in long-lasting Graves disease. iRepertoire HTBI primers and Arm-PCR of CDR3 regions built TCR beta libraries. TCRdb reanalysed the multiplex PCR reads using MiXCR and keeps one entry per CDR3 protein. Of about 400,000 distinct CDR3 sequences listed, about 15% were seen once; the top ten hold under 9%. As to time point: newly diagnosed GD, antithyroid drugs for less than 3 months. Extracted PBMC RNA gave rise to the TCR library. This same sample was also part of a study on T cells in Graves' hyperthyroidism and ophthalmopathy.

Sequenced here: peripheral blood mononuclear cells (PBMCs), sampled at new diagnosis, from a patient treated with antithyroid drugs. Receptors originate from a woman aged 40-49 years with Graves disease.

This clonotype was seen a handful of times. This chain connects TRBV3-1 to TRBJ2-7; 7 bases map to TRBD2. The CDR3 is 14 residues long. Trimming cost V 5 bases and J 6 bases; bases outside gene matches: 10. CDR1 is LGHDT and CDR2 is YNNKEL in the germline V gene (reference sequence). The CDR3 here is CASSKPNLAGEQYF. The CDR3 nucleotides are TGTGCCAGCAGCAAACCGAACTTAGCGGGCGAGCAGTACTTC.

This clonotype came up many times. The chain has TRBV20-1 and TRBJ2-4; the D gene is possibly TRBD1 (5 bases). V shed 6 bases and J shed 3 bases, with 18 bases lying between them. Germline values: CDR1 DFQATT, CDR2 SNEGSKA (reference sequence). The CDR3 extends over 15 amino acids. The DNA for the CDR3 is TGCAGTGCGCAAACCTCCAGGGCAGACAAAAACATTCAGTACTTC. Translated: CSAQTSRADKNIQYF.

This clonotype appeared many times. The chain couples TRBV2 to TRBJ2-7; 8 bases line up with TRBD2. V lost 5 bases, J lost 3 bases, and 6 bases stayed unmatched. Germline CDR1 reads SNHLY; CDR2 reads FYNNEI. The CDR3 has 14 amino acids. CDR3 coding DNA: TGTGCCAGCAGTACAGGCGGGACTAGCTACGAGCAGTACTTC. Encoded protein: CASSTGGTSYEQYF.

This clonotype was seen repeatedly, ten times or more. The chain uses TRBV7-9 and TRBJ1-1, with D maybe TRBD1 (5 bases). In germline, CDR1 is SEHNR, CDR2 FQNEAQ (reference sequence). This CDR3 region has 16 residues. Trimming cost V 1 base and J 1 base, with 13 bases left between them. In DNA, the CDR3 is TGTGCCAGCAGCTTAGAGGTTGGACACCAGAACACTGAAGCTTTCTTT. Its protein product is CASSLEVGHQNTEAFF. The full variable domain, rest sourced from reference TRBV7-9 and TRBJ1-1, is DTGVSQNPRHKITKRGQNVTFRCDPISEHNRLYWYRQTLGQGPEFLTYFQNEAQLEKSRLLSDRFSAERPKGSFSTLEIQRTEQGDSAMYLCASSLEVGHQNTEAFFGQGTRLTVV.

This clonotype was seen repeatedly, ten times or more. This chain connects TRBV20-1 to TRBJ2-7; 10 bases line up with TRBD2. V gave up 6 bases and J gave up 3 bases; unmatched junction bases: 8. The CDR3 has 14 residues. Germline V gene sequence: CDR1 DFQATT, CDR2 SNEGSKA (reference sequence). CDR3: CSAKATSGYYEQYF. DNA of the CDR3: TGCAGTGCGAAGGCGACTAGCGGGTACTACGAGCAGTACTTC.

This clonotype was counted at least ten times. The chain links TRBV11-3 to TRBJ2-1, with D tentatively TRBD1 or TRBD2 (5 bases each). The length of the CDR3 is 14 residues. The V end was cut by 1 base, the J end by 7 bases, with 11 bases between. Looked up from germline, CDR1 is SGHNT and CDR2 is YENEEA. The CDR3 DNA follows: TGTGCCAGCAGCTTAGGGGGACGGAGTAATGAGCAGTTCTTC. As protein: CASSLGGRSNEQFF.

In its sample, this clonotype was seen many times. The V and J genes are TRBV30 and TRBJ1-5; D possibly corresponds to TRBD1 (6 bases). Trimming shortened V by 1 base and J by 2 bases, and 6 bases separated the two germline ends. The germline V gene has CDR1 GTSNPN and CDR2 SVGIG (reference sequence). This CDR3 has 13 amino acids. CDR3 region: CAWSGQGNQPQHF. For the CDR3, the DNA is TGTGCCTGGAGTGGACAGGGCAATCAGCCCCAGCATTTT.

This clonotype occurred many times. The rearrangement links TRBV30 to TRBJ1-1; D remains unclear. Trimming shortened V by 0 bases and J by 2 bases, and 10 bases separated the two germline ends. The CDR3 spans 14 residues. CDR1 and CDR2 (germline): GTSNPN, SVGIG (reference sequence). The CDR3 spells CAWSVVAGNTEAFF. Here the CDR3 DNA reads TGTGCCTGGAGTGTGGTGGCAGGTAACACTGAAGCTTTCTTT.

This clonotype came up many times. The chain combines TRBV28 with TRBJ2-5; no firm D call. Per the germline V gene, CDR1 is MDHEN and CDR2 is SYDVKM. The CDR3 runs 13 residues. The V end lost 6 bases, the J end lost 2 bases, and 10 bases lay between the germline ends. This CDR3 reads CASRTLFQETQYF. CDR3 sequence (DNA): TGTGCCAGCAGAACACTATTTCAAGAGACCCAGTACTTC.

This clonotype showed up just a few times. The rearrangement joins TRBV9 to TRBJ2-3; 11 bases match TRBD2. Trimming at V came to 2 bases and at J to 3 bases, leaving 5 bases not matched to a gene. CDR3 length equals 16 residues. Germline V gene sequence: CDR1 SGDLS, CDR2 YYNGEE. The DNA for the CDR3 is TGTGCCAGCAGCGTCGGGACTAGCGGCGCTACAGATACGCAGTATTTT. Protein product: CASSVGTSGATDTQYF.

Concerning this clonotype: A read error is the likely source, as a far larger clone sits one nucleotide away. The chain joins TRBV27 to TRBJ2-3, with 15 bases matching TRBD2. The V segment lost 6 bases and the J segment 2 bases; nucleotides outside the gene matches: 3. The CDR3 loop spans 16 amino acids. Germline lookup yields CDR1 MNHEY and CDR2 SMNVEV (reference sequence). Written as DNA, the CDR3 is TGTGCCAGCAGGGGACTAGCGGGAGGAAACACAGATACGCAGTATTTT. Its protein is CASRGLAGGNTDTQYF.

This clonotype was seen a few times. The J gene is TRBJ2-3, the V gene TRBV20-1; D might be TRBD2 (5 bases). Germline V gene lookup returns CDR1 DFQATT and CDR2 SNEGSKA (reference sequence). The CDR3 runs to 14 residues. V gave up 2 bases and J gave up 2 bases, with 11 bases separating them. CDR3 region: CSARRLANTDTQYF. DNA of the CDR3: TGCAGTGCTAGACGGCTAGCCAACACAGATACGCAGTATTTT.

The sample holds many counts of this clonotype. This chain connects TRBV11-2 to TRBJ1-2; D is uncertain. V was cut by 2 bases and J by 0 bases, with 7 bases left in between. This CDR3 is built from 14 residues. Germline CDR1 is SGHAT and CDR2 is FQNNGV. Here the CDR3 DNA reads TGTGCCAGCAGCTTATCAAGGACTAACTATGGCTACACCTTC. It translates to CASSLSRTNYGYTF.

CDR3 coding DNA: TGTGCCAGCAGCCGTACCGGACTAGCGGGGGGCACAGATACGCAGTATTTT. Its translation is CASSRTGLAGGTDTQYF. The chain uses TRBV11-2 and TRBJ2-3, with 13 nucleotides matching TRBD2. Trimming at V came to 5 bases and at J to 1 base, leaving 6 bases not matched to a gene. This CDR3 is built from 17 residues. The germline V gene encodes CDR1 SGHAT and CDR2 FQNNGV.

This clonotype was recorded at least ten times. As DNA, the CDR3 is TGTGCCAGCAGACGAGGACAGGATAGCAATCAGCCCCAGCATTTT. Translating gives CASRRGQDSNQPQHF. The V gene is TRBV12-3 or TRBV12-4, the J gene TRBJ1-5; 7 bases fit TRBD1. This CDR3 spans 15 amino acids. With V trimmed by 6 bases and J by 0 bases, 5 bases remained unmatched.

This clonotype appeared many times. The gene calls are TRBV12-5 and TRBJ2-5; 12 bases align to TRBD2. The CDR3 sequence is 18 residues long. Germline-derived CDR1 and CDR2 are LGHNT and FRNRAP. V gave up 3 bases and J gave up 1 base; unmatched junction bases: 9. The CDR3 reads CASGFFDGLAGSQETQYF. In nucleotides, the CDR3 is TGTGCTAGTGGTTTTTTCGACGGACTAGCGGGAAGCCAAGAGACCCAGTACTTC.

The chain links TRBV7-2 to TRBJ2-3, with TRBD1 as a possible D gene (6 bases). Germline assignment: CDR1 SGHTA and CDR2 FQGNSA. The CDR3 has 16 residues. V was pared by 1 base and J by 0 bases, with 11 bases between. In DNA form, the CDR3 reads TGTGCCAGCAGCTTAGGGTCAGGGGCGAGCACAGATACGCAGTATTTT. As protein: CASSLGSGASTDTQYF.

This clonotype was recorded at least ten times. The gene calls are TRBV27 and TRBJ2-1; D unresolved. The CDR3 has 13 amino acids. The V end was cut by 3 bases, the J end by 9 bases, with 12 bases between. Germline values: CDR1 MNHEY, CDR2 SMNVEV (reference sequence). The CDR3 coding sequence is TGTGCCAGCAGTTTGGGTGGATGGAGTGAGCAGTTCTTC. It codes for CASSLGGWSEQFF.

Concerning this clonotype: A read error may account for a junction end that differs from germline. This CDR3 reads CASSPPGTSGYNEQLF. The CDR3 bases are TGTGCCAGCTCACCACCCGGGACTAGCGGCTACAATGAGCAGCTCTTC. The chain carries TRBV18 and TRBJ2-1; TRBD2 agrees at 11 bases. CDR3 size: 16 residues. Germline V gene lookup returns CDR1 KGHSH and CDR2 LQKENI.

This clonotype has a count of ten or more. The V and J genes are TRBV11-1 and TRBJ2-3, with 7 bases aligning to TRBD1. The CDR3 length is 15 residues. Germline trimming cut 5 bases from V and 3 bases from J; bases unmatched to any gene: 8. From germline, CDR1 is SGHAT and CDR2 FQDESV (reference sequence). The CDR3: CASSPEQGWTDTQYF. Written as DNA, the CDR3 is TGTGCCAGCAGCCCAGAACAGGGGTGGACAGATACGCAGTATTTT.

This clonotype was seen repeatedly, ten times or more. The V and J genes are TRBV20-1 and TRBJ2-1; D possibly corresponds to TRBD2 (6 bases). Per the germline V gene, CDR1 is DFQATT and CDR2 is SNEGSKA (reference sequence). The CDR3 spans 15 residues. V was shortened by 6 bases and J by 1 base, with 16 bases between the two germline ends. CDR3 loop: CSALKTSLSYNEQFF. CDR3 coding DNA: TGCAGTGCCCTGAAAACTAGCCTTTCCTACAATGAGCAGTTCTTC.

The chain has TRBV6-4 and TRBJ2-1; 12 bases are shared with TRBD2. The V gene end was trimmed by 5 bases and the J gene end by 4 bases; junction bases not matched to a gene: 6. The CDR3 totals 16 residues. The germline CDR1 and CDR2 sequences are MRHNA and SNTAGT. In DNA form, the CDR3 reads TGTGCCAGCAGTTATACCGGGACTAGCGGGTACAATGAGCAGTTCTTC. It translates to CASSYTGTSGYNEQFF.

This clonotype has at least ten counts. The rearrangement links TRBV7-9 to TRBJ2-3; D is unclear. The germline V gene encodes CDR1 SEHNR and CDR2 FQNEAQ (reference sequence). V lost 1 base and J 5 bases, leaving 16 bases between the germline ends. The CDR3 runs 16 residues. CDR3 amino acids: CASSLEVVTAVDTQYF. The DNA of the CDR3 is TGTGCCAGCAGCTTAGAAGTGGTCACGGCGGTAGATACGCAGTATTTT.

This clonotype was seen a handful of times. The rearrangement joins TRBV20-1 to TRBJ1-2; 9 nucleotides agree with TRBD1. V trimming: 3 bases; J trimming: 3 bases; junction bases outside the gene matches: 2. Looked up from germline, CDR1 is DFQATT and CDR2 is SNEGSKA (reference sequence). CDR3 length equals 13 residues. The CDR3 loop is CSARDRGYYGYTF. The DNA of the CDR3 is TGCAGTGCTAGGGACAGGGGATACTATGGCTACACCTTC.

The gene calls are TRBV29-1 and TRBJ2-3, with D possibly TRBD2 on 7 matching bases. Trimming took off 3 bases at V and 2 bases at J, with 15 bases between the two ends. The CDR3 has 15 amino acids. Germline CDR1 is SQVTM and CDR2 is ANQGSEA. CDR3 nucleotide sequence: TGCAGCGTTGAGGGGGCTAGCGGTTACACAGATACGCAGTATTTT. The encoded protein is CSVEGASGYTDTQYF.

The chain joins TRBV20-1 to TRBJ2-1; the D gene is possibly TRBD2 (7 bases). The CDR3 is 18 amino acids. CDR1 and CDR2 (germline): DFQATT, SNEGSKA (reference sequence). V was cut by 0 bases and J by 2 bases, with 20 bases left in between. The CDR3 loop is CSARDGGLAVSPYNEQFF. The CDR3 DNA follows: TGCAGTGCTAGAGATGGGGGGCTAGCGGTCTCCCCCTACAATGAGCAGTTCTTC.

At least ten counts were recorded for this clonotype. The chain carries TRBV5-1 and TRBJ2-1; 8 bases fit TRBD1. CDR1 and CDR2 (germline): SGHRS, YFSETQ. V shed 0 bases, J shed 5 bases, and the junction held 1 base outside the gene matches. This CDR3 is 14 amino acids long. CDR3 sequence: CASSLGQGNNEQFF. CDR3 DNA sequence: TGCGCCAGCAGCTTGGGACAGGGGAACAATGAGCAGTTCTTC.

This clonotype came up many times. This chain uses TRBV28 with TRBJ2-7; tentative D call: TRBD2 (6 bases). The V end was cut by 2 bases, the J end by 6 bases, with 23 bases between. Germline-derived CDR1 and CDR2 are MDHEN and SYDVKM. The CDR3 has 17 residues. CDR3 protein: CASSLAFQGEAGFEQYF. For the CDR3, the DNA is TGTGCCAGCAGTTTAGCCTTTCAGGGAGAAGCGGGTTTCGAGCAGTACTTC.

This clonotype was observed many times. The CDR3 DNA sequence: TGTGCCAGCACCCCTCTTCCCCAGGGGGCGGCCGGGGAGCTGTTTTTT. Its protein is CASTPLPQGAAGELFF. This rearrangement joins TRBV7-2 to TRBJ2-2; 8 bases line up with TRBD1. Germline V lookup: CDR1 SGHTA, CDR2 FQGNSA. Germline trimming cut 7 bases from V and 6 bases from J; bases unmatched to any gene: 13. This CDR3 has 16 residues.

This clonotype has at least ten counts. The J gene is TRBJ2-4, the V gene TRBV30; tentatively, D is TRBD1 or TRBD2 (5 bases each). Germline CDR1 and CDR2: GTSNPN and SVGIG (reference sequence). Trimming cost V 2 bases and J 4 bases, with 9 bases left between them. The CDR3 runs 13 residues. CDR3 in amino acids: CAWSWDRKNIQYF. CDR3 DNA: TGTGCCTGGAGTTGGGACCGAAAAAACATTCAGTACTTC.

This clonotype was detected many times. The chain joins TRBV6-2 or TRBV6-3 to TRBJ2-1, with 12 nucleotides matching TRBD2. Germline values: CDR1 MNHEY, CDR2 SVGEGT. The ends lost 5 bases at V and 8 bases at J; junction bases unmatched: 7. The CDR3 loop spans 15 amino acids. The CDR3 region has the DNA TGTGCCAGCAGTATCAGACTAGCGGGAGTGTATGAGCAGTTCTTC. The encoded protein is CASSIRLAGVYEQFF.

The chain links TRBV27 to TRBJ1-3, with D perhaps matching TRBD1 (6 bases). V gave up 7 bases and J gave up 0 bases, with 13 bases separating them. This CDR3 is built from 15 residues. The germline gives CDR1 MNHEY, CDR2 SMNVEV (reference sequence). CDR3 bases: TGTGCCAGCATAGACAGGCCTCGCTCTGGAAACACCATATATTTT. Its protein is CASIDRPRSGNTIYF.